Listed below are T cell receptor beta chains from one sample, sequenced in a study of blood T cell repertoires in COVID-19. Clones were read by immunoSEQ multiplex PCR, and TCRdb kept only the in-frame ones, dropping some. This table has roughly 140,000 clones, roughly 90% appearing once. Sequencing was performed on peripheral blood. Receptors were obtained from a human donor in a cohort sampled during active COVID-19. The CDR3 runs from the conserved cysteine through the conserved F or W. D genes are given only for firm matches. The size entry is marked missing in some rows and otherwise reads once, few, many or a size class.

abundance: NA; v_gene: TRBV6-2/TRBV6-3; j_gene: TRBJ2-7; d_gene: TRBD1; CDR3aa: CASRPPGQTYEQYF; CDR3nt: TGTGCCAGCAGGCCTCCGGGACAGACCTACGAGCAGTACTTC
abundance: NA; v_gene: TRBV27; j_gene: TRBJ1-1; d_gene: NA; CDR3aa: CASSLGPWDEAFF; CDR3nt: TGTGCCAGCAGTTTGGGGCCTTGGGATGAAGCTTTCTTT
abundance: NA; v_gene: TRBV5-1; j_gene: TRBJ2-3; d_gene: NA; CDR3aa: CASRVQGTDTQYF; CDR3nt: TGCGCCAGCAGGGTACAGGGAACAGATACGCAGTATTTT
abundance: NA; v_gene: TRBV11-2; j_gene: TRBJ2-3; d_gene: TRBD1; CDR3aa: CASSWTGGRTDTQYF; CDR3nt: TGTGCCAGCAGCTGGACAGGGGGTCGGACAGATACGCAGTATTTT
abundance: NA; v_gene: TRBV19; j_gene: TRBJ2-5; d_gene: NA; CDR3aa: CASRNRYSQETQYF; CDR3nt: TGTGCCAGTAGGAATCGGTACAGTCAAGAGACCCAGTACTTC
abundance: NA; v_gene: TRBV6-5; j_gene: TRBJ2-7; d_gene: TRBD2; CDR3aa: CASSTGLAGAYEQYF; CDR3nt: TGTGCCAGCAGTACCGGACTAGCGGGAGCATACGAGCAGTACTTC
abundance: NA; v_gene: TRBV5-6; j_gene: TRBJ2-7; d_gene: NA; CDR3aa: CASSLPGHNSYEQYF; CDR3nt: TGTGCCAGCAGCTTACCGGGACACAACTCCTACGAGCAGTACTTC
abundance: NA; v_gene: TRBV12-5; j_gene: TRBJ2-1; d_gene: NA; CDR3aa: CASAPDLGLGGEQFF; CDR3nt: TGTGCTAGTGCCCCCGATCTAGGGCTCGGGGGTGAGCAGTTCTTC
abundance: NA; v_gene: TRBV30; j_gene: TRBJ2-1; d_gene: NA; CDR3aa: CAWRGGGFNEQFF; CDR3nt: TGTGCCTGGAGAGGCGGAGGGTTCAATGAGCAGTTCTTC
abundance: NA; v_gene: TRBV29-1; j_gene: TRBJ1-2; d_gene: TRBD1; CDR3aa: CSATAGTVNYGYTF; CDR3nt: TGCAGCGCTACCGCCGGGACAGTTAACTATGGCTACACCTTC
abundance: NA; v_gene: TRBV7-8; j_gene: TRBJ1-5; d_gene: TRBD1; CDR3aa: CASSIRQGAQPQHF; CDR3nt: TGTGCCAGCAGCATCAGACAGGGGGCTCAGCCCCAGCATTTT
abundance: NA; v_gene: TRBV27; j_gene: TRBJ2-7; d_gene: TRBD2; CDR3aa: CASSPWPSGIFNEQYF; CDR3nt: TGTGCCAGCAGTCCCTGGCCTAGCGGGATATTTAACGAGCAGTACTTC
abundance: NA; v_gene: TRBV5-1; j_gene: TRBJ2-3; d_gene: TRBD2; CDR3aa: CASSVSGGITDTQYF; CDR3nt: TGCGCCAGCAGCGTGAGCGGGGGGATCACAGATACGCAGTATTTT
abundance: NA; v_gene: TRBV28; j_gene: TRBJ2-7; d_gene: NA; CDR3aa: CASSLRFREQYF; CDR3nt: TGTGCCAGCAGTTTAAGGTTCAGGGAGCAGTACTTC
abundance: NA; v_gene: TRBV6-1; j_gene: TRBJ2-6; d_gene: TRBD1; CDR3aa: CASSELSLGTGFSGANVLTF; CDR3nt: TGTGCCAGCAGTGAACTTTCGCTAGGGACAGGGTTCTCTGGGGCCAACGTCCTGACTTTC
abundance: NA; v_gene: TRBV19; j_gene: TRBJ2-1; d_gene: TRBD2; CDR3aa: CASSIAPGLAGGPLWNEQFF; CDR3nt: TGTGCCAGTAGTATAGCCCCGGGACTAGCGGGAGGACCCCTCTGGAATGAGCAGTTCTTC
abundance: few; v_gene: TRBV7-9; j_gene: TRBJ2-7; d_gene: NA; CDR3aa: CASSLTRGTSSYEQYF; CDR3nt: TGTGCCAGCAGCTTAACTCGGGGAACGAGCTCCTACGAGCAGTACTTC
abundance: NA; v_gene: TRBV29-1; j_gene: TRBJ2-1; d_gene: TRBD2; CDR3aa: CSVRGTSGIGLRSYNEQFF; CDR3nt: TGCAGCGTTCGGGGGACTAGCGGGATAGGGTTACGGTCCTACAATGAGCAGTTCTTC
abundance: once; v_gene: TRBV27; j_gene: TRBJ1-4; d_gene: NA; CDR3aa: CASSLGAGDEKLFF; CDR3nt: TGTGCCAGCAGTTTGGGGGCAGGCGATGAAAAACTGTTTTTT
abundance: NA; v_gene: TRBV5-1; j_gene: TRBJ2-1; d_gene: TRBD2; CDR3aa: CASSSRASGSRNEQFF; CDR3nt: TGCGCCAGCAGCTCTAGAGCTAGCGGGAGTCGGAATGAGCAGTTCTTC
abundance: few; v_gene: TRBV4-3; j_gene: TRBJ2-3; d_gene: NA; CDR3aa: CASSQDWLRRYTDTQYF; CDR3nt: TGCGCCAGCAGCCAAGATTGGTTAAGGCGGTACACAGATACGCAGTATTTT
abundance: NA; v_gene: TRBV28; j_gene: TRBJ2-6; d_gene: NA; CDR3aa: CASSLTVSGANVLTF; CDR3nt: TGTGCCAGCAGTTTGACAGTCTCTGGGGCCAACGTCCTGACTTTC
abundance: NA; v_gene: TRBV2; j_gene: TRBJ2-1; d_gene: TRBD2; CDR3aa: CASSRLGIRGGNEQFF; CDR3nt: TGTGCCAGCAGCCGCTTGGGTATTCGGGGGGGGAATGAGCAGTTCTTC
abundance: NA; v_gene: TRBV7-9; j_gene: TRBJ2-5; d_gene: TRBD1; CDR3aa: CASSSGQGAAETQYF; CDR3nt: TGTGCCAGCAGCTCGGGACAGGGGGCGGCAGAGACCCAGTACTTC
abundance: NA; v_gene: TRBV6-1; j_gene: TRBJ2-7; d_gene: NA; CDR3aa: CASSEGSAVAYEQYF; CDR3nt: TGTGCCAGCAGTGAAGGGTCGGCGGTCGCCTACGAGCAGTACTTC
abundance: NA; v_gene: TRBV11-2; j_gene: TRBJ2-1; d_gene: TRBD1; CDR3aa: CASSILRDSNNEQFF; CDR3nt: TGTGCCAGCAGCATCCTCCGGGACAGCAACAATGAGCAGTTCTTC
abundance: NA; v_gene: TRBV7-6; j_gene: TRBJ2-3; d_gene: NA; CDR3aa: CASSLTGGSDTDTQYF; CDR3nt: TGTGCCAGCAGCTTAACCGGGGGAAGTGACACAGATACGCAGTATTTT
abundance: NA; v_gene: TRBV5-8; j_gene: TRBJ1-6; d_gene: NA; CDR3aa: CASRAETGLGSPLHF; CDR3nt: TGTGCCAGCAGGGCTGAGACAGGTCTAGGCTCACCCCTCCACTTT
abundance: NA; v_gene: TRBV9; j_gene: TRBJ2-5; d_gene: NA; CDR3aa: CASSPTYKETQYF; CDR3nt: TGTGCCAGCAGCCCCACTTATAAAGAGACCCAGTACTTC
abundance: NA; v_gene: TRBV5-8; j_gene: TRBJ2-1; d_gene: NA; CDR3aa: CASSFGSYNEQFF; CDR3nt: TGTGCCAGCAGCTTCGGCTCCTACAATGAGCAGTTCTTC
abundance: NA; v_gene: TRBV20-1; j_gene: TRBJ2-1; d_gene: TRBD1; CDR3aa: CSASGQGAYNEQFF; CDR3nt: TGCAGTGCTAGTGGGCAGGGGGCATACAATGAGCAGTTCTTC
abundance: NA; v_gene: TRBV5-4; j_gene: TRBJ2-7; d_gene: NA; CDR3aa: CASSVFGGLVDEQYF; CDR3nt: TGTGCCAGCAGCGTTTTCGGGGGGCTCGTCGACGAGCAGTACTTC
abundance: NA; v_gene: TRBV4-2; j_gene: TRBJ2-1; d_gene: NA; CDR3aa: CASSHDFLEQFF; CDR3nt: TGTGCCAGCAGCCACGATTTTCTAGAGCAGTTCTTC
abundance: NA; v_gene: TRBV4-3; j_gene: TRBJ2-5; d_gene: NA; CDR3aa: CASSPIVSGIMETQYF; CDR3nt: TGCGCCAGCAGCCCAATTGTATCAGGGATAATGGAGACCCAGTACTTC
abundance: NA; v_gene: TRBV28; j_gene: TRBJ2-1; d_gene: TRBD2; CDR3aa: CASSAAGDNEQFF; CDR3nt: TGTGCCTCGTCTGCGGCGGGGGACAATGAGCAGTTCTTC
abundance: once; v_gene: TRBV9; j_gene: TRBJ2-6; d_gene: NA; CDR3aa: CASSPRMGGSGANVLTF; CDR3nt: TGTGCCAGCAGCCCCCGGATGGGGGGTTCTGGGGCCAACGTCCTGACTTTC
abundance: NA; v_gene: TRBV27; j_gene: TRBJ2-5; d_gene: NA; CDR3aa: CASSPVAQETQYF; CDR3nt: TGTGCCAGCAGTCCAGTTGCCCAAGAGACCCAGTACTTC
abundance: NA; v_gene: TRBV5-6; j_gene: TRBJ2-3; d_gene: NA; CDR3aa: CASSTDRLPRDTQYF; CDR3nt: TGTGCCAGCAGCACCGACAGGCTCCCTAGGGATACGCAGTATTTT
abundance: NA; v_gene: TRBV2; j_gene: TRBJ2-5; d_gene: TRBD2; CDR3aa: CASSGSSGEETQYF; CDR3nt: TGTGCCAGCAGTGGATCTAGCGGGGAAGAGACCCAGTACTTC
abundance: NA; v_gene: TRBV13; j_gene: TRBJ2-7; d_gene: NA; CDR3aa: CASSPGTYEQYF; CDR3nt: TGTGCCAGCAGTCCGGGGACCTACGAGCAGTACTTC
abundance: NA; v_gene: TRBV28; j_gene: TRBJ2-5; d_gene: NA; CDR3aa: CASSLAVVSQETQYF; CDR3nt: TGTGCCAGCAGTTTAGCAGTTGTATCGCAAGAGACCCAGTACTTC
abundance: NA; v_gene: TRBV6-6; j_gene: TRBJ2-7; d_gene: NA; CDR3aa: CASSYGQVYEQYF; CDR3nt: TGTGCCAGCAGTTACGGCCAGGTCTACGAGCAGTACTTC
abundance: once; v_gene: TRBV5-6; j_gene: TRBJ1-6; d_gene: NA; CDR3aa: CASSLVAGRDSPLHF; CDR3nt: TGTGCCAGCAGCTTGGTTGCGGGGCGGGATTCACCCCTCCACTTT
abundance: NA; v_gene: TRBV6-5; j_gene: TRBJ2-1; d_gene: TRBD2; CDR3aa: CASSSPSGRALNEQFF; CDR3nt: TGTGCCAGCAGTTCCCCAAGCGGGAGGGCCCTCAATGAGCAGTTCTTC
abundance: NA; v_gene: TRBV7-9; j_gene: TRBJ1-5; d_gene: NA; CDR3aa: CASSLGSGNQPQHF; CDR3nt: TGTGCCAGCAGTCTCGGTTCGGGCAATCAGCCCCAGCATTTT
abundance: NA; v_gene: TRBV7-2; j_gene: TRBJ2-7; d_gene: TRBD2; CDR3aa: CASSRDLSGSSYEQYF; CDR3nt: TGTGCCAGCAGTAGGGACCTTAGCGGGAGCTCCTACGAGCAGTACTTC
abundance: NA; v_gene: TRBV11-2; j_gene: TRBJ2-7; d_gene: NA; CDR3aa: CASSLRGGPYEQYF; CDR3nt: TGTGCCAGCAGCTTAAGGGGGGGACCCTACGAGCAGTACTTC
abundance: few; v_gene: TRBV7-2; j_gene: TRBJ1-6; d_gene: NA; CDR3aa: CASSLSSRGNSPLHF; CDR3nt: TGTGCCAGCAGCTTAAGCAGTCGAGGCAATTCACCCCTCCACTTT
abundance: NA; v_gene: TRBV6-2/TRBV6-3; j_gene: TRBJ2-3; d_gene: TRBD1; CDR3aa: CASNPPTGVADTQYF; CDR3nt: TGTGCCAGCAACCCCCCTACAGGGGTGGCAGATACGCAGTATTTT
abundance: NA; v_gene: TRBV27; j_gene: TRBJ2-7; d_gene: TRBD2; CDR3aa: CASSLVAGGPNEQYF; CDR3nt: TGTGCCAGCAGTTTAGTAGCGGGAGGGCCCAACGAGCAGTACTTC